These 3 T cell receptor beta chains were sequenced from one sample in a study of T cell responses to AZD1222 COVID-19 vaccine. Assay: immunoSEQ multiplex PCR; the TCRdb copy retains only in-frame clones and omits some. The table has around 63,000 clones, about 85% seen once. This material consisted of peripheral blood, taken on day 0 of AZD1222 vaccination. The receptors derive from an adult in good health.

This clone is medium-sized in the sample. This chain uses TRBV7-8 with TRBJ1-6; 7 bases fit TRBD1. The CDR3 is made up of 15 amino acids. The ends lost 3 bases at V and 8 bases at J; junction bases unmatched: 7. CDR1 and CDR2 (germline): SGHVS, FQNEAQ. The CDR3 loop reads CASSLEGQIDSPLHF. The CDR3 coding sequence is TGTGCCAGCAGCTTGGAGGGACAGATAGATTCACCCCTCCACTTT.

The J gene is TRBJ2-2, the V gene TRBV5-6; 7 bases agree with TRBD1. The CDR3 extends over 17 amino acids. Trimming at V came to 3 bases and at J to 1 base, leaving 9 bases not matched to a gene. Germline V gives CDR1 SGHDT, CDR2 YYEEEE. The CDR3 nucleotides read TGTGCCAGCAGCTCCGTTCGACAGGGCAGGAACACCGGGGAGCTGTTTTTT. Protein: CASSSVRQGRNTGELFF.

The rearrangement joins TRBV5-4 to TRBJ1-2; D might be TRBD1 (5 bases). V gave up 4 bases and J gave up 1 base, with 20 bases separating them. Per germline, CDR1 SGHNT and CDR2 YYREEE (reference sequence). CDR3 length equals 17 residues. The CDR3 sequence: CASSGGHTKPDNYGYTF. The CDR3, as DNA: TGTGCCAGCAGCGGTGGACATACAAAACCCGATAACTATGGCTACACCTTC.